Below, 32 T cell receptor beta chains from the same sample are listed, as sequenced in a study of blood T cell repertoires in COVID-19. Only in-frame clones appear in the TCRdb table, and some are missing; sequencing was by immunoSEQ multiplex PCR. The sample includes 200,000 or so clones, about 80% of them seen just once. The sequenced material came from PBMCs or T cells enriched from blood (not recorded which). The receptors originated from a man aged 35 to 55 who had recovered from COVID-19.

Here the CDR3 DNA reads TGTGCCAGCAGCCTGAGTCATGACAGGGCGTATGGCTACACCTTC. It specifies CASSLSHDRAYGYTF. The chain uses TRBV7-2 and TRBJ1-2; 7 positions agree with TRBD1. Germline V gene lookup returns CDR1 SGHTA and CDR2 FQGNSA. The CDR3 consists of 15 residues. Losses at the gene ends were 5 bases for V and 5 bases for J; bases not matched to a gene: 11.

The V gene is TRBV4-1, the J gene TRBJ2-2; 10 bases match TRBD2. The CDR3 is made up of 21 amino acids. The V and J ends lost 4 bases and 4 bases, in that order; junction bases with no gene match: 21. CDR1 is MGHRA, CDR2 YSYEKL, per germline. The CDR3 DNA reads TGCGCCAGCAGCCTCGAGCCCTCCAGGAGCGGGGGGGTAATAGGCACCGGGGAGCTGTTTTTT. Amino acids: CASSLEPSRSGGVIGTGELFF.

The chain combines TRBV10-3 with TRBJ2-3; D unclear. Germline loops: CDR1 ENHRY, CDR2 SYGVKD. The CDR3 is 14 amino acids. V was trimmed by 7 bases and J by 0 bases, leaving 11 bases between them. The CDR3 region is CAIKSLSSTDTQYF. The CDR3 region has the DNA TGTGCCATCAAGAGCCTTTCTAGCACAGATACGCAGTATTTT.

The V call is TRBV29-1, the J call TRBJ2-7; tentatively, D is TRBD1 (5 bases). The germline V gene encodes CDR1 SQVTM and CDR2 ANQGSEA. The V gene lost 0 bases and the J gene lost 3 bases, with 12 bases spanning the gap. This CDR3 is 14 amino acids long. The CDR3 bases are TGCAGCGTTGAAGATCAGACAGTAGGCTACGAGCAGTACTTC. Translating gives CSVEDQTVGYEQYF.

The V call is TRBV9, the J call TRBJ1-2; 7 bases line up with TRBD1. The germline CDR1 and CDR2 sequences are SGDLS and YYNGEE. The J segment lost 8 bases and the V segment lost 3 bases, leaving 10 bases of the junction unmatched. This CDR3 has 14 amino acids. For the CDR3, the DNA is TGTGCCAGCAGCGGGGACAGCAGGCTCGCGGGCTACACCTTC. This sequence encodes CASSGDSRLAGYTF. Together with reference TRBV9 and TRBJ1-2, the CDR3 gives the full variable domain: DSGVTQTPKHLITATGQRVTLRCSPRSGDLSVYWYQQSLDQGLQFLIQYYNGEERAKGNILERFSAQQFPDLHSELNLSSLELGDSALYFCASSGDSRLAGYTFGSGTRLTVV.

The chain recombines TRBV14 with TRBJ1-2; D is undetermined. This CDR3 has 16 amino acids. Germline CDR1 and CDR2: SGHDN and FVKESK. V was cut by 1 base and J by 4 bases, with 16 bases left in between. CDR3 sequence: CASSQVSAVGIYGYTF. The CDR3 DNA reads TGTGCCAGCAGCCAAGTTTCGGCAGTCGGGATCTATGGCTACACCTTC.

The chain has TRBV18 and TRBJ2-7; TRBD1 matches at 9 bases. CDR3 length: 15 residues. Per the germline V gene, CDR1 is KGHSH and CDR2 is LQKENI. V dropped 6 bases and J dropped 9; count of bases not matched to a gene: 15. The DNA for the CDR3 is TGTGCCAGCTCGTATAACAGGGGGCGAGGGATGTGGCAGTACTTC. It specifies CASSYNRGRGMWQYF. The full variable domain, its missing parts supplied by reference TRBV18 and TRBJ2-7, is NAGVMQNPRHLVRRRGQEARLRCSPMKGHSHVYWYRQLPEEGLKFMVYLQKENIIDESGMPKERFSAEFPKEGPSILRIQQVVRGDSAAYFCASSYNRGRGMWQYFGPGTRLTVT.

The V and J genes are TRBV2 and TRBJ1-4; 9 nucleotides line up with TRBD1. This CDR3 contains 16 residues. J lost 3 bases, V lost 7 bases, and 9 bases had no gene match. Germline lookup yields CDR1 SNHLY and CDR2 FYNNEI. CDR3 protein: CASTPGQGGSNEKLFF. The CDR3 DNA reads TGTGCCAGCACCCCGGGACAGGGTGGGTCTAATGAAAAACTGTTTTTT.

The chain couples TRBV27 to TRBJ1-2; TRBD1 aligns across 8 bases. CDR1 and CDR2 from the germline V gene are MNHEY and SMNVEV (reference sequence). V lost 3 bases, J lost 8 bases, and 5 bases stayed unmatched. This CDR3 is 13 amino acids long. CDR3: CASSFLDREGYTF. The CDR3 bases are TGTGCCAGCAGTTTTTTGGACAGGGAAGGCTACACCTTC.

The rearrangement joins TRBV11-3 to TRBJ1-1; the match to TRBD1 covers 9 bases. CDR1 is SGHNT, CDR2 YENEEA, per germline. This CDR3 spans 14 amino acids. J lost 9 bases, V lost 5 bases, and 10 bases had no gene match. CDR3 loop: CASSLTGTGSKAFF. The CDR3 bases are TGTGCCAGCAGCCTTACCGGGACAGGGTCGAAAGCTTTCTTT.

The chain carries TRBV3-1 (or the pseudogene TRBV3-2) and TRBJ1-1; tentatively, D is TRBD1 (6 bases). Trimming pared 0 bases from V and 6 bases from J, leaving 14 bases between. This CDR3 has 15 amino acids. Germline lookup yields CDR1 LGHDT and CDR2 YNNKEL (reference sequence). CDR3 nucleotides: TGTGCCAGCAGCCAAGAACAGGGTTATGTGGCTGAAGCTTTCTTT. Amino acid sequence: CASSQEQGYVAEAFF.

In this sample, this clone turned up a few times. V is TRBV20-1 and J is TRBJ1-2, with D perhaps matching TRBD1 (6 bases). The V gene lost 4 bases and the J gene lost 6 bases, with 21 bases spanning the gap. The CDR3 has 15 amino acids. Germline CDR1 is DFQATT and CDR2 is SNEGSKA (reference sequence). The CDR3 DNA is TGCAGTGCTATTGAACAGGGACGGACTCGTGATGGCTACACCTTC. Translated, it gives CSAIEQGRTRDGYTF.

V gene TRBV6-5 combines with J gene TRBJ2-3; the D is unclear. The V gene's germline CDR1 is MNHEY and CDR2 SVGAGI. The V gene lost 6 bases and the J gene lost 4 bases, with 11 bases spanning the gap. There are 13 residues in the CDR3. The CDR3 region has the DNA TGTGCCAGCAGCCGAAGAGAAGCAGATACGCAGTATTTT. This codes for CASSRREADTQYF.

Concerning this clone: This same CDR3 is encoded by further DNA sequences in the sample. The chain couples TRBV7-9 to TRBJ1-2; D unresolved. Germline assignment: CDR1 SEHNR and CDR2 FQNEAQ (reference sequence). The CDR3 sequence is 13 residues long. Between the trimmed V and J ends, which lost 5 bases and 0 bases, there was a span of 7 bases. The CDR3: CASSLDSNYGYTF. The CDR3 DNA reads TGTGCCAGCAGCCTAGACTCTAACTATGGCTACACCTTC.

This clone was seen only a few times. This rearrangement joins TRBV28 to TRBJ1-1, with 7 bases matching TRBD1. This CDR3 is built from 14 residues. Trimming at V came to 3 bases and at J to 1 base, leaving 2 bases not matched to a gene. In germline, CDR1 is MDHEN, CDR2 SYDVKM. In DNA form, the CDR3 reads TGTGCCAGCAGTTTTGCAGGGGGGAACACTGAAGCTTTCTTT. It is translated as CASSFAGGNTEAFF.

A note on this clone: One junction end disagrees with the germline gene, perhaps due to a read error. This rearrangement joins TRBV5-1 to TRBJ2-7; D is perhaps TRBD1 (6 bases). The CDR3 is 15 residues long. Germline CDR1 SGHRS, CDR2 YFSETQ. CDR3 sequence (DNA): TGCACCAGCAGAGCCCCGACAGGTAGTTCCTACGAGCAGTACTTC. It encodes CTSRAPTGSSYEQYF.

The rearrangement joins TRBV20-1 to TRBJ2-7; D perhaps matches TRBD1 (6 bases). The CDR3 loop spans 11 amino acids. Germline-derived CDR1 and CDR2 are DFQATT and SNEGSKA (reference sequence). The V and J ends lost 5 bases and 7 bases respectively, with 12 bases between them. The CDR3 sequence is CSAPRQAEQYF. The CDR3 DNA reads TGCAGTGCTCCCCGACAGGCAGAGCAGTACTTC.

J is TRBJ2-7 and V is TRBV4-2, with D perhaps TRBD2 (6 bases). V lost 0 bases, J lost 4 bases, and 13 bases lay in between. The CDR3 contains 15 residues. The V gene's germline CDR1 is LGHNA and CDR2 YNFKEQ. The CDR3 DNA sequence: TGTGCCAGCAGCCAAGATTTCGCGGGGCGGTACGAGCAGTACTTC. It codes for CASSQDFAGRYEQYF.

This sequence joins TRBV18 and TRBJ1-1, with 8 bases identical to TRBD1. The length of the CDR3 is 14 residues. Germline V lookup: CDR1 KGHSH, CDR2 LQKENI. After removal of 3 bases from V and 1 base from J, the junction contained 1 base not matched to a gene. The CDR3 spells CASSPDRANTEAFF. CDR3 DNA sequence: TGTGCCAGCTCACCGGACAGGGCGAACACTGAAGCTTTCTTT.

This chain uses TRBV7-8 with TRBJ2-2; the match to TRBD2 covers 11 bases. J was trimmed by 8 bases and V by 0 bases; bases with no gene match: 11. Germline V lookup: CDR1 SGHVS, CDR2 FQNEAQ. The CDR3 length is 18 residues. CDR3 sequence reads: CASSLARELAGAGGELFF. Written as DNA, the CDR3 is TGTGCCAGCAGCTTAGCGCGCGAACTAGCGGGGGCCGGGGGGGAGCTGTTTTTT.

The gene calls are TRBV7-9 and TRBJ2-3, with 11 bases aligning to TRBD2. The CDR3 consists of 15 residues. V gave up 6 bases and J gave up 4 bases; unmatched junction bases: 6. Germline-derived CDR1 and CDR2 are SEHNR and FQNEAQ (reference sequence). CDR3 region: CASRDSGGAPDTQYF. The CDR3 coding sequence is TGTGCCAGCAGAGATAGCGGGGGGGCCCCAGATACGCAGTATTTT.

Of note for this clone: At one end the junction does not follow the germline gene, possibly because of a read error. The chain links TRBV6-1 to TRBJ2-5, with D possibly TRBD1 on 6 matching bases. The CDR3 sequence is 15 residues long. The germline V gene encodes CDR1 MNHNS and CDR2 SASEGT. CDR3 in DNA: TGTGCCAGCAGTCAAGCCGGGACAAGGCAAGAGACCCAGTACTTC. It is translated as CASSQAGTRQETQYF.

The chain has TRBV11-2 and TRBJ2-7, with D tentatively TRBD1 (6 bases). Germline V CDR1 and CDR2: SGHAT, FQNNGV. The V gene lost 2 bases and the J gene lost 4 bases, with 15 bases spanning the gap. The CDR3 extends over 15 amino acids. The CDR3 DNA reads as TGTGCCAGCAGCTTAACCGGGACATCCCTTTACGAGCAGTACTTC. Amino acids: CASSLTGTSLYEQYF.

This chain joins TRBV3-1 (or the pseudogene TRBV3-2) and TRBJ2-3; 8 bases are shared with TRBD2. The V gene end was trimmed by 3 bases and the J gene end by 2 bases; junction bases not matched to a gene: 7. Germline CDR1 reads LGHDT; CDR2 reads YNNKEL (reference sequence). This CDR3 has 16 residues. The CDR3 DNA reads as TGTGCCAGCAGCCAGGTACGCGGGGGGTCCACAGATACGCAGTATTTT. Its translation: CASSQVRGGSTDTQYF.

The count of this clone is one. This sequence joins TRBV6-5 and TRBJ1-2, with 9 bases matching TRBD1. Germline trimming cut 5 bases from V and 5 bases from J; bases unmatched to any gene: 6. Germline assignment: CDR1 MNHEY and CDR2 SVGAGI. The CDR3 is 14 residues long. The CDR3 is CASSRGTGRYGYTF. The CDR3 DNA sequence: TGTGCCAGCAGTCGCGGGACAGGGCGGTATGGCTACACCTTC.

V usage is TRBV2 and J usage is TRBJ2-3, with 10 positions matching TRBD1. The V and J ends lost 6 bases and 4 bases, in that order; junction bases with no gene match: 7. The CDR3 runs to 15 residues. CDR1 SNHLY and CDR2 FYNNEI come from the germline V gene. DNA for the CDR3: TGTGCCAGCAGCGCCGACAGGGGGCGGCCAGATACGCAGTATTTT. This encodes CASSADRGRPDTQYF.

CDR3 sequence: CASSQENRDYNSPLHF. Written as DNA, the CDR3 is TGTGCCAGCAGCCAAGAGAACAGGGACTATAATTCACCCCTCCACTTT. The chain carries TRBV4-2 and TRBJ1-6; possibly TRBD1 for D (6 bases). Germline V CDR1 and CDR2: LGHNA, YNFKEQ. The CDR3 runs to 16 residues. Trimming left V 0 bases short and J 3 bases short, with 9 bases between.

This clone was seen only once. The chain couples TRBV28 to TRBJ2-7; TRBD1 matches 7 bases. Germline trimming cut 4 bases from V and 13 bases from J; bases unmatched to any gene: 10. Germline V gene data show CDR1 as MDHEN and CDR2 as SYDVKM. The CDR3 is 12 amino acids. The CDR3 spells CASSSQVGQTYF. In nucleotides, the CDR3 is TGTGCCAGCAGTTCCCAGGTGGGACAGACCTACTTC.

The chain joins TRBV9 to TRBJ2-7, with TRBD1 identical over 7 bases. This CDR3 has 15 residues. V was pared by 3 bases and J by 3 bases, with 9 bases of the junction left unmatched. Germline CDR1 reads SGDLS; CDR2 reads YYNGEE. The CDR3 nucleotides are TGTGCCAGCAGCGCACGGGACAGCGGACTCTACGAGCAGTACTTC. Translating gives CASSARDSGLYEQYF.

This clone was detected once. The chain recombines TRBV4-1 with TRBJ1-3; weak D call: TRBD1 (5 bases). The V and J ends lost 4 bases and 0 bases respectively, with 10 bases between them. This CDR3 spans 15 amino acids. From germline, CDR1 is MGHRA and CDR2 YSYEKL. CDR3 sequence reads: CASSPQGVSGNTIYF. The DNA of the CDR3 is TGCGCCAGCAGCCCCCAAGGGGTCTCTGGAAACACCATATATTTT.

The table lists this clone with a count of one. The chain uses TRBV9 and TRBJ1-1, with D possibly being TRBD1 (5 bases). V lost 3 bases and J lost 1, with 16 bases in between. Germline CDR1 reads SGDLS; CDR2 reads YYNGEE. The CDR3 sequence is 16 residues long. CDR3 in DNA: TGTGCCAGCAGCGAAGATAGGGGACTGACGAACACTGAAGCTTTCTTT. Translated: CASSEDRGLTNTEAFF.

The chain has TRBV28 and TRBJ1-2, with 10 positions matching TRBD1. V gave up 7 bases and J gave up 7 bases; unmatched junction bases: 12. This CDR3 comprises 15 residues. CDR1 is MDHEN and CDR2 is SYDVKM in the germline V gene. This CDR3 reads CASTSPGTGVFGYTF. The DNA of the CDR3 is TGTGCCAGCACTTCCCCCGGGACAGGGGTTTTTGGCTACACCTTC.